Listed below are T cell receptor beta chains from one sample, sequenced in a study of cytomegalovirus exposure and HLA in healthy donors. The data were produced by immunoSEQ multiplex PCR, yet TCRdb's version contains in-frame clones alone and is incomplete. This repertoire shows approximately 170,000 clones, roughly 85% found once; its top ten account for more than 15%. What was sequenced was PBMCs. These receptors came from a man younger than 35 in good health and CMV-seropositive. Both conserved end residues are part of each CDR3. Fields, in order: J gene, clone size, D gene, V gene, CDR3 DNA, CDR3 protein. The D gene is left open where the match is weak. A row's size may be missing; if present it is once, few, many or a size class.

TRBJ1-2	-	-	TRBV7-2	TGTGCCAGCAGCGTACTGGCGGGGTTTTATGGCTACACCTTC	CASSVLAGFYGYTF
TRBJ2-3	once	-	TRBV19	TGTGCCAGTAGCGATAAAATGGGTAGCGCAGATACGCAGTATTTT	CASSDKMGSADTQYF
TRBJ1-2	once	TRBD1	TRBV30	TGTGCCTGGACCAGGGGGGCTAACTATGGCTACACCTTC	CAWTRGANYGYTF
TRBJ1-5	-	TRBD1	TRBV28	TGTGCCAGCAGTAAAGACAGGGATCAGCCCCAGCATTTT	CASSKDRDQPQHF
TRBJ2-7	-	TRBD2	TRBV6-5	TGTGCCAGCAGTTACGTAGCGGGAGGGGAATACGAGCAGTACTTC	CASSYVAGGEYEQYF
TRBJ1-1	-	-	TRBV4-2	TGTGCCAGCAGCCCGCGTAGGAGTTTCAACACTGAAGCTTTCTTT	CASSPRRSFNTEAFF
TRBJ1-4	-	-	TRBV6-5	TGTGCCAGCAGTTACACCGGGGGGGGTGAAAAACTGTTTTTT	CASSYTGGGEKLFF
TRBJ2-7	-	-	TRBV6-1	TGTGCCAGCAGTGGCCGGGACACATCGTTCGAGCAGTACTTC	CASSGRDTSFEQYF
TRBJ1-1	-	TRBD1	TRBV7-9	TGTGCCAGCATCGACACGACAGGGAGCCCTGAAGCTTTCTTT	CASIDTTGSPEAFF
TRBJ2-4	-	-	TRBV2	TGTGCCAGCAGTGAAGATGGAGGCATTCAGTACTTC	CASSEDGGIQYF
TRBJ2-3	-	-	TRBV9	TGTGCCAGCAGCGTCTACGGGTCCGACACAGATACGCAGTATTTT	CASSVYGSDTDTQYF
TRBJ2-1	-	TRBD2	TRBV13	TGTGCCAGCAGCTCCGGACTAGCGGGCTATGACAATGAGCAGTTCTTC	CASSSGLAGYDNEQFF
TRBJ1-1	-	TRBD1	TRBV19	TGTGCCAGTAGTCTGACAGGGGGCGATGTTTCTGAAGCTTTCTTT	CASSLTGGDVSEAFF
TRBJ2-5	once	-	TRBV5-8	TGTGCCAGCAGCCGACGGGGGACCAACCAAGAGACCCAGTACTTC	CASSRRGTNQETQYF
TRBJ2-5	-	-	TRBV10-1	TGCGCCAGCAGTGACAGGGGAAGCCAAGAGACCCAGTACTTC	CASSDRGSQETQYF
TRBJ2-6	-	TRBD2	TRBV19	TGTGCCAGTACCGAGACTAGCGGGAGTCAGGACTCTGGGGCCAACGTCCTGACTTTC	CASTETSGSQDSGANVLTF
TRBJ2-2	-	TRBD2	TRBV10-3	TGTGCCATCGGGGAGGGGTCAATGAACACCGGGGAGCTGTTTTTT	CAIGEGSMNTGELFF
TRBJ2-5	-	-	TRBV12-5	TGTGCTAGTGGTTTGGGGACACCCCAAGAGACCCAGTACTTC	CASGLGTPQETQYF
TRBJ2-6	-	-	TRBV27	TGTGCCAGCGCTCCGGGGGTCTCTGGGGCCAACGTCCTGACTTTC	CASAPGVSGANVLTF
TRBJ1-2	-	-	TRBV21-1	TGTGCCAGCAGCAAAGTTCCCCCGGGCTATGGCTACACCTTC	CASSKVPPGYGYTF
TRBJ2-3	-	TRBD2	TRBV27	TGTGCCAGCAGTCAAAGGACTAGCGGAGGCACAGATACGCAGTATTTT	CASSQRTSGGTDTQYF
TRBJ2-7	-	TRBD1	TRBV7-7	TGTGCCAGCAGCTCATTCCGGGACAGGGAGAACTACGAGCAGTACTTC	CASSSFRDRENYEQYF
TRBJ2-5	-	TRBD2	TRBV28	TGTGCCAGCAGTCCCAGCGGGGCCTACCAAGAGACCCAGTACTTC	CASSPSGAYQETQYF
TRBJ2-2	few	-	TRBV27	TGTGCCAGCACAACACAGAACACCGGGGAGCTGTTTTTT	CASTTQNTGELFF
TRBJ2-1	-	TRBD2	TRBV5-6	TGTGCCAGCATCCCCTTAGGGGTAGCGGGTAGCTCCTACAATGAGCAGTTCTTC	CASIPLGVAGSSYNEQFF
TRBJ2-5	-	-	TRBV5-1	TGCGCCAGCAGCTTGGCCGCGACAGAGCAAGAGACCCAGTACTTC	CASSLAATEQETQYF
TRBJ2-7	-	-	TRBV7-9	TGTGCCAGCAGCTTTACTAGGACAGCCATCTACGAGCAGTACTTC	CASSFTRTAIYEQYF
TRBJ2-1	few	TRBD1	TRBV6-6	TGTGCCAGCAGGGACAGGCACAATGAGCAGTTCTTC	CASRDRHNEQFF
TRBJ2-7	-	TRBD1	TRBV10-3	TGTGCCATCAGTGAGTCCATGACAGGGGTGATCGGCTACGAGCAGTACTTC	CAISESMTGVIGYEQYF
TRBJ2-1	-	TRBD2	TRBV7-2	TGTGCCAGCAGTGCCGCGACTAGCGGGGGGGCCCTGTTCTTC	CASSAATSGGALFF
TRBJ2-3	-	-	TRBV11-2	TGTGCCAGCAGCTTAGGGCAGGGAAACACAGATACGCAGTATTTT	CASSLGQGNTDTQYF
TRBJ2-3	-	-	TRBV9	TGTGCCAGCAGCGGGTCCTACAGGACCAGCGGCACAGATACGCAGTATTTT	CASSGSYRTSGTDTQYF
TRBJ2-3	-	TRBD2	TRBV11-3	TGTGCCAGCAGCCCGGGGGGTGATACGCAGTATTTT	CASSPGGDTQYF
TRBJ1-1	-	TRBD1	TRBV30	TGTGCCTGGAATCTGGACAGGGATGAAGCTTTCTTT	CAWNLDRDEAFF
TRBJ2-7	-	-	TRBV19	TGTGCCAGTAGTTACCAGGCTCTCTCCTACGAGCAGTACTTC	CASSYQALSYEQYF
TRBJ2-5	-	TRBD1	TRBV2	TGTGCCAGCAGGAAGGGACAGGGGGCTCGGGAGACCCAGTACTTC	CASRKGQGARETQYF
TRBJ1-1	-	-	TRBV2	TGTGCCAGCACTCTCTCCACTGAAGCTTTCTTT	CASTLSTEAFF
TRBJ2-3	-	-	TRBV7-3	TGTGCCAGCAGTAGAGTAGGGGGAGAGACAGATACGCAGTATTTT	CASSRVGGETDTQYF
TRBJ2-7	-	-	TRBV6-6	TGTGCCAGCAGTTTGTTGAGCTACGAGCAGTACTTC	CASSLLSYEQYF
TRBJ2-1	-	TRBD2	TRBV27	TGTGCCAGCAGCCATGGACTAGCGGACAATGAGCAGTTCTTC	CASSHGLADNEQFF
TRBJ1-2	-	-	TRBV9	TGTGCCAGCAGCGGAAGACAGATGGGCTACACCTTC	CASSGRQMGYTF
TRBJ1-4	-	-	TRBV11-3	TGTGCCAGCAGTGCAGGGATAAGTACGGGTCAAAAACGAGAAAAACTGTTTTTT	CASSAGISTGQKREKLFF
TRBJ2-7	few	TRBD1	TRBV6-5	TGTGCCAGCAGGACAGGGACAGGGAGCTCCGAGCAGTACTTC	CASRTGTGSSEQYF
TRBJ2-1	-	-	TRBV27	TGTGCCAGCTGGCGGTCCTACAATGAGCAGTTCTTC	CASWRSYNEQFF
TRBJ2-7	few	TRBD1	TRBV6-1	TGTGCCAGCTCCGTCCCGGGACAGTACGAGCAGTACTTC	CASSVPGQYEQYF
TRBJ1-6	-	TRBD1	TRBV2	TGTGCCAGCCGCCTTGGGGACAGGGGGCCCCTCCACTTT	CASRLGDRGPLHF
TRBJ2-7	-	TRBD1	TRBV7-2	TGTGCCAGCAGCTTCGGACAGGGGGCGGGTTCGTACGAGCAGTACTTC	CASSFGQGAGSYEQYF
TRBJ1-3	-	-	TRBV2	TGTGCCAGCCAATCTGGAAACACCATATATTTT	CASQSGNTIYF